These 15 T cell receptor beta chains were sequenced from one sample in a study of PD-L1 blockade in urothelial cancer. The time point denotes: pretreatment peripheral blood. Clones were sequenced by immunoSEQ multiplex PCR, and TCRdb holds only the in-frame ones, with some missing. This table holds tens of thousands of clones, 84% found once. Sequenced here: PBMCs, sampled around atezolizumab (anti-PD-L1) treatment. These receptors were taken from a man in his sixties with urothelial cancer.

The chain recombines TRBV9 with TRBJ1-2, with D hard to call. Germline V CDR1 and CDR2: SGDLS, YYNGEE. The CDR3 runs to 14 residues. V lost 3 bases and J 7 bases, leaving 16 bases between the germline ends. CDR3 DNA: TGTGCCAGCAGCGAAACACAGAAGTCCTCTGGCTACACCTTC. It translates to CASSETQKSSGYTF.

V is TRBV11-2 and J is TRBJ2-1; 8 bases match TRBD2. The CDR3 consists of 14 residues. The V gene's germline CDR1 is SGHAT and CDR2 FQNNGV. V lost 6 bases, J lost 6 bases, and 7 bases stayed unmatched. The CDR3 nucleotides read TGTGCCAGCAGTTTCCGGGAGGGGGGCAATGAGCAGTTCTTC. This encodes CASSFREGGNEQFF.

The rearrangement links TRBV12-5 to TRBJ2-1; D may be TRBD2 (5 bases). The CDR3 has 14 amino acids. Between the trimmed V and J ends, which lost 4 bases and 0 bases, there was a span of 7 bases. Germline values: CDR1 LGHNT, CDR2 FRNRAP. The CDR3 DNA follows: TGTGCTAGTGGTTGGGAGACCTCCTACAATGAGCAGTTCTTC. Translation: CASGWETSYNEQFF.

This chain joins TRBV6-1 and TRBJ1-1; D remains ambiguous. V gave up 10 bases and J gave up 0 bases, with 12 bases separating them. Germline values: CDR1 MNHNS, CDR2 SASEGT. The CDR3 loop spans 13 amino acids. The CDR3: CAIPNPVNTEAFF. The CDR3 DNA is TGTGCCATCCCCAACCCGGTGAACACTGAAGCTTTCTTT.

V gene TRBV5-1 combines with J gene TRBJ2-7; a possible D gene is TRBD1 (5 bases). V lost 5 bases to trimming and J lost 5 bases, with 20 bases between them. The CDR3 loop spans 15 amino acids. In germline, CDR1 is SGHRS, CDR2 YFSETQ. The CDR3, as DNA: TGCGCCAGCAGTCTGGGGTCCATTGGGGCCGACGAGCAGTACTTC. It is translated as CASSLGSIGADEQYF.

This rearrangement joins TRBV21-1 to TRBJ1-1; the table gives TRBD1 as D, unverified against the DNA. TRBV21-1 is described as a pseudogene. CDR3 length: 14 residues. The CDR3 here is CASSNRTGAYEAFF. The CDR3 DNA reads TGTGCCAGCAGCAACCGGACAGGGGCCTACGAAGCTTTCTTT.

DNA for the CDR3: TGTGCCAGCAGCGTAGGGTCGGGCCCAAGGGAGTCACCCCTCCACTTT. Its protein is CASSVGSGPRESPLHF. The rearrangement links TRBV9 to TRBJ1-6; D is uncertain. Per germline, CDR1 SGDLS and CDR2 YYNGEE. Trimming stripped 0 bases from V and 10 bases from J, with 17 bases between. The CDR3 spans 16 residues.

The chain links TRBV30 to TRBJ1-6; the match to TRBD1 covers 9 bases. CDR1 is GTSNPN and CDR2 is SVGIG in the germline V gene (reference sequence). Germline trimming cut 1 base from V and 10 bases from J; bases unmatched to any gene: 5. This CDR3 has 14 amino acids. CDR3 amino acids: CAWSAGTGSSPLHF. The CDR3 coding sequence is TGTGCCTGGAGTGCCGGGACAGGGAGCTCACCCCTCCACTTT.

A few counts support this clone. The rearrangement uses TRBV5-4 and TRBJ1-1; D may be TRBD1 (6 bases). Looked up from germline, CDR1 is SGHNT and CDR2 is YYREEE (reference sequence). V dropped 1 base and J dropped 5 bases, with 15 bases sitting between them. This CDR3 is built from 15 residues. Written as DNA, the CDR3 is TGTGCCAGCAGCTTGAAAGTTAATCAGGGGACTGAAGCTTTCTTT. As protein: CASSLKVNQGTEAFF.

The chain combines TRBV5-4 with TRBJ2-1, with a tentative D call TRBD2 (5 bases). Trimming cost V 0 bases and J 6 bases, with 10 bases left between them. The CDR3 consists of 14 residues. From germline, CDR1 is SGHNT and CDR2 YYREEE (reference sequence). CDR3 amino acids: CASSLAVRGNEQFF. The CDR3 region has the DNA TGTGCCAGCAGCTTGGCAGTACGGGGCAATGAGCAGTTCTTC.

The J gene is TRBJ2-1, the V gene TRBV2; 7 bases agree with TRBD2. With 6 bases clipped from V and 4 bases from J, the junction kept 12 bases outside the gene matches. The CDR3 sequence is 16 residues long. Germline CDR1 is SNHLY and CDR2 is FYNNEI. Here the CDR3 DNA reads TGTGCCAGCAGGGAAAGACTAGCCGGGGAATACAATGAGCAGTTCTTC. It codes for CASRERLAGEYNEQFF.

The CDR3 DNA reads as TGTGCCAGTAGTATAGTCCGACAGAACACTGAAGCTTTCTTT. It codes for CASSIVRQNTEAFF. The V gene is TRBV19, the J gene TRBJ1-1; D uncertain. The CDR3 totals 14 residues. From germline, CDR1 is LNHDA and CDR2 SQIVND (reference sequence). The V end was cut by 1 base, the J end by 1 base, with 7 bases between.

This sequence joins TRBV28 and TRBJ2-7; the D is unclear. V lost 7 bases and J 0 bases, leaving 19 bases between the germline ends. Germline V lookup: CDR1 MDHEN, CDR2 SYDVKM. The CDR3 sequence is 16 residues long. Here the CDR3 reads CASTPNGGFSSYEQYF. The CDR3 coding sequence is TGTGCCAGCACCCCAAACGGCGGTTTTAGCTCCTACGAGCAGTACTTC.

The chain recombines TRBV6-6 with TRBJ1-1, with D possibly TRBD1 on 5 matching bases. This CDR3 has 14 amino acids. Germline V gene sequence: CDR1 MNHNY, CDR2 SVGAGI (reference sequence). The ends were cut back, 6 bases at V and 7 bases at J, with 18 bases in the middle. Here the CDR3 DNA reads TGTGCCAGCAGACTACACGCGGGGCGTAATGAAGCTTTCTTT. It codes for CASRLHAGRNEAFF.

This clone occurred a few times. An end of the junction differs from the germline gene, which may be a read error. V gene TRBV19 combines with J gene TRBJ1-5; unclear D gene. Germline loops: CDR1 LNHDA, CDR2 SQIVND (reference sequence). This CDR3 contains 12 residues. The CDR3 sequence: CASSMSNRPQHF. The CDR3 region has the DNA TGTGCCAGTAGTATGTCTAATCGGCCCCAGCATTTT. The entire variable domain, with the rest obtained from reference TRBV19 and TRBJ1-5, is as follows: DGGITQSPKYLFRKEGQNVTLSCEQNLNHDAMYWYRQDPGQGLRLIYYSQIVNDFQKGDIAEGYSVSREKKESFPLTVTSAQKNPTAFYLCASSMSNRPQHFGDGTRLSIL.